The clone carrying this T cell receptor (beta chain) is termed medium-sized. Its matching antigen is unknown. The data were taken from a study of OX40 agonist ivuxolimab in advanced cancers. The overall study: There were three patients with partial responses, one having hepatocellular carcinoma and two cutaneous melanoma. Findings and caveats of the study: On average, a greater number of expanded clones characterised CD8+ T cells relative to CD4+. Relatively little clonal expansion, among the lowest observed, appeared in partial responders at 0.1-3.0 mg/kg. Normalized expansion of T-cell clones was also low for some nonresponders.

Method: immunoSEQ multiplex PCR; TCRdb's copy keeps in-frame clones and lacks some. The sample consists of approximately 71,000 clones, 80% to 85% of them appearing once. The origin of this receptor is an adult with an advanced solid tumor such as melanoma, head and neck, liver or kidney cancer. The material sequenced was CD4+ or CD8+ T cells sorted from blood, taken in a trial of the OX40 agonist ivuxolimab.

This CDR3 reads CASSLGGEAFF. Written as DNA, the CDR3 is TGTGCCAGCAGCTTAGGCGGGGAAGCTTTCTTT. The chain carries TRBV7-9 and TRBJ1-1, with D uncertain. The CDR3 loop spans 11 amino acids. V dropped 1 base and J dropped 8 bases, with 5 bases sitting between them. The V gene's germline CDR1 is SEHNR and CDR2 FQNEAQ (reference sequence).